One and the same sample provided the 5 T cell receptor beta chains below, sequenced in a study of beta chain features in type 1 diabetes. Study-level points and caveats: For Type 1 diabetes patients, all four CD4+ subsets carried TCRB CDR3s that were moderately but significantly shorter.

Expressed TCRB transcripts got sequenced, as all isolated RNA was reverse transcribed. Profiled with immunoSEQ multiplex PCR; TCRdb holds only in-frame clones, not every one. The profile shows approximately 250,000 clones, roughly 24% of them singletons. Their antigens remain unidentified. Input material: naive CD4+ T cells from blood. All receptors come from a woman aged 25 to 45 with type 1 diabetes.

The chain couples TRBV7-2 to TRBJ2-3; a weak D match, TRBD2 (6 bases). This CDR3 has 14 residues. In germline, CDR1 is SGHTA, CDR2 FQGNSA. Trimming stripped 4 bases from V and 0 bases from J, with 8 bases between. The CDR3: CASSSGSSTDTQYF. The CDR3 DNA reads TGTGCCAGCAGCTCCGGGAGCAGCACAGATACGCAGTATTTT.

The V gene is TRBV7-2, the J gene TRBJ2-1; 8 bases are a match to TRBD2. This CDR3 has 13 residues. The germline CDR1 and CDR2 sequences are SGHTA and FQGNSA. J lost 9 bases, V lost 5 bases, and 6 bases had no gene match. The CDR3 DNA is TGTGCCAGCAGCCTGGGACTAGTAGGTGAGCAGTTCTTC. Encoded protein: CASSLGLVGEQFF.

The rearrangement uses TRBV7-3 and TRBJ1-2; D unclear. Trimming stripped 8 bases from V and 4 bases from J, with 11 bases between. This CDR3 has 12 amino acids. Germline CDR1 is SGHTA and CDR2 is FQGTGA. CDR3 region: CASGDGSYGYTF. The CDR3 nucleotides are TGTGCCAGCGGAGATGGCTCCTATGGCTACACCTTC.

A few counts support this clone. The V gene is TRBV28, the J gene TRBJ2-5; possibly TRBD1 for D (6 bases). Germline V CDR1 and CDR2: MDHEN, SYDVKM. The V gene lost 5 bases and the J gene lost 5 bases, with 12 bases spanning the gap. The CDR3 consists of 13 residues. The DNA of the CDR3 is TGTGCCAGCAGTCGGACAGTCTTGGAGACCCAGTACTTC. Translating it yields CASSRTVLETQYF. Together with reference TRBV28 and TRBJ2-5, the CDR3 gives the full variable domain: DVKVTQSSRYLVKRTGEKVFLECVQDMDHENMFWYRQDPGLGLRLIYFSYDVKMKEKGDIPEGYSVSREKKERFSLILESASTNQTSMYLCASSRTVLETQYFGPGTRLLVL.

This clone appeared a few times. This chain uses TRBV5-1 with TRBJ2-5; a possible D gene is TRBD1 (5 bases). Trimming shortened V by 0 bases and J by 4 bases, and 13 bases separated the two germline ends. Germline CDR1 is SGHRS and CDR2 is YFSETQ. The CDR3 spans 15 residues. CDR3 sequence: CASSLGQGQLETQYF. The CDR3 DNA is TGCGCCAGCAGCTTGGGCCAGGGCCAGTTAGAGACCCAGTACTTC.